These 20 T cell receptor beta chains originate from one sample sequenced in a study of blood T cell repertoires in COVID-19. TCRdb's table, derived via immunoSEQ multiplex PCR, lists solely in-frame clones and lacks some. This table holds about 140,000 clones, 70% to 80% found once. What was sequenced was peripheral blood. The receptors shown here come from a woman aged 50 to 60 with active or convalescent COVID-19.

The CDR3 loop is CASSLELGQGNTIYF. The CDR3 nucleotides read TGTGCCAGCAGCTTAGAACTGGGACAGGGAAACACCATATATTTT. The chain has TRBV7-9 and TRBJ1-3, with TRBD1 matching 7 bases. Germline V CDR1 and CDR2: SEHNR, FQNEAQ (reference sequence). V shed 1 base, J shed 4 bases, and the junction held 4 bases outside the gene matches. The CDR3 extends over 15 amino acids.

The V call is TRBV7-2, the J call TRBJ1-4; possible D gene TRBD1, 6 bases. CDR3 size: 15 residues. V was pared by 5 bases and J by 6 bases, with 16 bases between. CDR1 and CDR2 (germline): SGHTA, FQGNSA. DNA for the CDR3: TGTGCCAGCAGCACGGTTCGGGGGGCTGATGAAAAACTGTTTTTT. Translation gives CASSTVRGADEKLFF.

This clone has just a few counts. The V gene is TRBV25-1, the J gene TRBJ2-2; D uncertain. Germline CDR1 reads MGHDK; CDR2 reads SYGVNS. The ends were cut back, 6 bases at V and 4 bases at J, with 6 bases in the middle. The CDR3 runs to 12 residues. The CDR3 nucleotides read TGTGCCAGCAGACGAGCCACCGGGGAGCTGTTTTTT. Its protein is CASRRATGELFF.

The chain is built from TRBV3-1 (or the pseudogene TRBV3-2) and TRBJ1-3; D perhaps matches TRBD1 (6 bases). This CDR3 is 16 amino acids long. The germline gives CDR1 LGHDT, CDR2 YNNKEL (reference sequence). Trimming stripped 0 bases from V and 0 bases from J, with 9 bases between. The CDR3 nucleotides read TGTGCCAGCAGCCAAGAGACAGGTTACTCTGGAAACACCATATATTTT. Protein product: CASSQETGYSGNTIYF.

The chain uses TRBV7-9 and TRBJ1-5; TRBD1 matches at 8 bases. V was clipped by 2 bases and J by 4 bases; unmatched bases: 7. The CDR3 is made up of 16 amino acids. The germline V gene has CDR1 SEHNR and CDR2 FQNEAQ (reference sequence). Written as DNA, the CDR3 is TGTGCCAGCAGCTTATTTGGACAGGGCGATAATCAGCCCCAGCATTTT. This sequence encodes CASSLFGQGDNQPQHF.

The chain carries TRBV7-2 and TRBJ1-3, with a weak D call TRBD1 (5 bases). Germline V gene sequence: CDR1 SGHTA, CDR2 FQGNSA. V was pared by 1 base and J by 3 bases, with 10 bases between. This CDR3 region has 15 residues. The CDR3 DNA reads as TGTGCCAGCAGCTTAGAAGGGGCTGGTGGAAACACCATATATTTT. It is translated as CASSLEGAGGNTIYF.

This clone came up once. The J gene is TRBJ1-2, the V gene TRBV12-3 or TRBV12-4, with 11 nucleotides matching TRBD1. The J segment lost 7 bases and the V segment lost 5 bases, leaving 3 bases of the junction unmatched. This CDR3 is 13 amino acids long. This chain's CDR3 is CASSPGQGGGYTF. The CDR3 DNA reads as TGTGCCAGCAGTCCGGGACAGGGGGGTGGCTACACCTTC.

V gene TRBV18 combines with J gene TRBJ1-2; D not resolved. Trimming stripped 5 bases from V and 3 bases from J, with 10 bases between. Germline CDR1 and CDR2: KGHSH and LQKENI. This CDR3 spans 13 amino acids. The CDR3 loop reads CASSSLLDYGYTF. DNA for the CDR3: TGTGCCAGCTCATCTCTCCTAGACTATGGCTACACCTTC.

This rearrangement joins TRBV11-3 to TRBJ2-5; a possible D gene is TRBD2 (6 bases). Germline V gene data show CDR1 as SGHNT and CDR2 as YENEEA. V shed 3 bases and J shed 1 base, with 9 bases lying between them. CDR3 size: 14 residues. The CDR3 DNA reads as TGTGCCAGCAGCTTCGGAGGGGTCCAAGAGACCCAGTACTTC. Its protein is CASSFGGVQETQYF.

The chain uses TRBV9 and TRBJ2-3; 11 bases match TRBD1. The trim removed 0 bases at V and 0 bases at J, leaving 12 bases unmatched. CDR3 length: 20 residues. Per germline, CDR1 SGDLS and CDR2 YYNGEE. Written as DNA, the CDR3 is TGTGCCAGCAGCGTAGCTGTGGGGGACAGGGGGGTTACTAGCACAGATACGCAGTATTTT. Translating gives CASSVAVGDRGVTSTDTQYF.

The chain employs TRBV4-3 and TRBJ2-7; D perhaps matches TRBD2 (6 bases). The germline gives CDR1 LGHNA, CDR2 YSLEER. The CDR3 runs to 15 residues. Trimming removed 4 bases at V and 0 bases at J, with 13 bases between. The CDR3 is CASSLGSGYSYEQYF. Here the CDR3 DNA reads TGCGCCAGCAGCCTTGGTAGCGGATACTCCTACGAGCAGTACTTC.

This sequence joins TRBV18 and TRBJ1-3; no definite D call. This CDR3 comprises 17 residues. Trimming pared 2 bases from V and 0 bases from J, leaving 14 bases between. Looked up from germline, CDR1 is KGHSH and CDR2 is LQKENI. The CDR3 reads CASSPTRPEISGNTIYF. The CDR3 coding sequence is TGTGCCAGCTCACCAACCCGCCCGGAGATCTCTGGAAACACCATATATTTT.

The V gene is TRBV6-2 or TRBV6-3, the J gene TRBJ2-3; D is perhaps TRBD2 (5 bases). CDR1 and CDR2 from the germline V gene are MNHEY and SVGEGT. V lost 0 bases and J lost 4, with 11 bases in between. The CDR3 consists of 15 residues. This CDR3 reads CASSYSALEADTQYF. DNA for the CDR3: TGTGCCAGCAGTTACTCGGCACTAGAAGCAGATACGCAGTATTTT.

The V call is TRBV7-2, the J call TRBJ1-5; a possible D gene is TRBD1 (5 bases). The V gene's germline CDR1 is SGHTA and CDR2 FQGNSA. The CDR3 runs 13 residues. Trimming took off 3 bases at V and 2 bases at J, with 5 bases between the two ends. The CDR3 DNA is TGTGCCAGCAGCTTGGGGCGCAATCAGCCCCAGCATTTT. Amino acid sequence: CASSLGRNQPQHF.

The chain combines TRBV6-5 with TRBJ2-6; 8 bases align to TRBD2. The V and J ends lost 6 bases and 2 bases, in that order; junction bases with no gene match: 3. Germline V gene lookup returns CDR1 MNHEY and CDR2 SVGAGI. The CDR3 sequence is 15 residues long. The CDR3 region has the DNA TGTGCCAGCAGCCCAGCGGGGGCTGGGGCCAACGTCCTGACTTTC. Translated, it gives CASSPAGAGANVLTF.

The CDR3 DNA sequence: TGCAGTGCTAGTGTTAGCAGGGAAGAGACCCAGTACTTC. Protein sequence: CSASVSREETQYF. The chain is built from TRBV20-1 and TRBJ2-5; the D gene is possibly TRBD1 (5 bases). The CDR3 contains 13 residues. V was clipped by 3 bases and J by 3 bases, with 11 bases between them. Germline V gene lookup returns CDR1 DFQATT and CDR2 SNEGSKA (reference sequence).

The rearrangement joins TRBV29-1 to TRBJ1-5; the match to TRBD1 covers 8 bases. This CDR3 has 15 residues. Germline CDR1 reads SQVTM; CDR2 reads ANQGSEA. Trimming cost V 6 bases and J 3 bases; bases outside gene matches: 10. For the CDR3, the DNA is TGCAGCGTGGCCACCGGGACAGGTCTCAATCAGCCCCAGCATTTT. Translated, it gives CSVATGTGLNQPQHF.

DNA for the CDR3: TGCGCCAGCAGTGGGGACAGGGATCTCTATGGCTACACCTTC. This sequence encodes CASSGDRDLYGYTF. J is TRBJ1-2 and V is TRBV10-1; 9 bases align to TRBD1. V lost 4 bases and J lost 4; bases outside the gene matches: 4. CDR1 and CDR2 (germline): WNHNN, SYGVQD (reference sequence). This CDR3 is built from 14 residues.

This clone was seen more than once but under ten times. V is TRBV7-2 and J is TRBJ2-5; 11 bases align to TRBD2. The germline gives CDR1 SGHTA, CDR2 FQGNSA. The CDR3 sequence is 15 residues long. The junction had 9 bases not matched to a gene; V was cut back by 5 bases and J by 7 bases. The CDR3 loop reads CASSHSGGAFGTQYF. The CDR3 bases are TGTGCCAGCAGCCATAGCGGGGGGGCGTTCGGGACCCAGTACTTC.

The chain carries TRBV7-9 and TRBJ2-3; D is ambiguous. V was pared by 0 bases and J by 2 bases, with 6 bases between. Germline-derived CDR1 and CDR2 are SEHNR and FQNEAQ (reference sequence). The CDR3 consists of 14 residues. In DNA form, the CDR3 reads TGTGCCAGCAGCTTAGCGGCGGACACAGATACGCAGTATTTT. Encoded protein: CASSLAADTDTQYF.